This TCR beta chain originates from a study of T cell changes during pregnancy in multiple sclerosis. Produced via immunoSEQ multiplex PCR; TCRdb's table is partial and in-frame only. The data contain tens of thousands of clones, approximately 95% of them singletons. The length of the CDR3 is 15 residues. Germline assignment: CDR1 SGDLS and CDR2 YYNGEE. The junction had 3 bases not matched to a gene; V was cut back by 1 base and J by 1 base. The origin of this receptor is a female donor in good health, enrolled as a control in a pregnancy study. Material: peripheral blood, obtained in the second trimester of pregnancy. This chain uses TRBV9 with TRBJ2-5; 8 bases agree with TRBD1. The chain's CDR3 is CASSVMGQVQETQYF. As DNA, the CDR3 is TGTGCCAGCAGCGTAATGGGACAGGTCCAAGAGACCCAGTACTTC.